One and the same sample provided the 32 T cell receptor beta chains below, sequenced in a study of blood T cells in healthy people across ages. A second PCR of 7 to 11 cycles used a sample-barcoded 5' primer and a J-beta primer mix. MiXCR was run by TCRdb on the 5' RACE reads, yielding one entry per CDR3 protein. Of roughly 1.6 million distinct CDR3 sequences listed, 30% to 35% are singletons. Sequencing was performed on blood. The receptors were gathered from a woman aged 30 to 39 in good health.

The chain recombines TRBV9 with TRBJ1-1; TRBD1 matches 8 bases. Trimming cost V 3 bases and J 3 bases; bases outside gene matches: 4. This CDR3 has 14 residues. The germline V gene has CDR1 SGDLS and CDR2 YYNGEE. The CDR3 coding sequence is TGTGCCAGCAGCGAGACAGGGGCTCACACTGAAGCTTTCTTT. Amino acid sequence: CASSETGAHTEAFF.

This clonotype occurred a few times. V and J are TRBV6-1 and TRBJ2-5; D unclear. The CDR3 runs 13 residues. Germline assignment: CDR1 MNHNS and CDR2 SASEGT. V was trimmed by 7 bases and J by 5 bases, leaving 14 bases between them. The CDR3, as DNA: TGTGCCAGCACCGGTCAGACACGGGAGACCCAGTACTTC. Its protein is CASTGQTRETQYF.

This clonotype was counted at least ten times. This chain connects TRBV29-1 to TRBJ2-7; 8 bases agree with TRBD2. CDR3 size: 13 residues. J gave up 3 bases and V 2 bases, and 3 bases lay outside the gene matches. In germline, CDR1 is SQVTM, CDR2 ANQGSEA. The CDR3 nucleotides read TGCAGCGTTGAAAGGAGCGGGAGCTACGAGCAGTACTTC. This gives the protein CSVERSGSYEQYF.

On this clonotype itself: The junction shows a germline mismatch at one end, possibly a read error. The V call is TRBV20-1, the J call TRBJ2-3; 8 bases are a match to TRBD2. CDR3 length equals 16 residues. Germline lookup yields CDR1 DFQATT and CDR2 SNEGSKA (reference sequence). The CDR3 reads CSARGWGRGDTDAQYF. The CDR3 DNA sequence: TGCAGTGCTAGAGGTTGGGGGCGGGGGGACACAGATGCGCAGTATTTT.

This clonotype was found a few times. The chain employs TRBV20-1 and TRBJ1-1; 10 bases are shared with TRBD1. The J segment lost 0 bases and the V segment lost 6 bases, leaving 7 bases of the junction unmatched. Germline assignment: CDR1 DFQATT and CDR2 SNEGSKA (reference sequence). The CDR3 is 15 amino acids. DNA for the CDR3: TGCAGTGCGGGAAGCGGGACAGGGGTGAACACTGAAGCTTTCTTT. This gives the protein CSAGSGTGVNTEAFF.

The chain employs TRBV7-9 and TRBJ1-2, with a possible D match to TRBD1 (5 bases). The V gene's germline CDR1 is SEHNR and CDR2 FQNEAQ (reference sequence). CDR3 length equals 13 residues. The germline V and J ends were trimmed by 3 bases and 7 bases, with 12 bases remaining between them. The CDR3 sequence is CASSFGGACGYTF. CDR3 DNA: TGTGCCAGCAGCTTCGGCGGGGCCTGTGGCTACACCTTC.

The V gene is TRBV10-3, the J gene TRBJ2-5; 13 bases fit TRBD2. After removal of 4 bases from V and 11 bases from J, the junction contained 10 bases not matched to a gene. Germline loops: CDR1 ENHRY, CDR2 SYGVKD. This CDR3 has 15 amino acids. The chain's CDR3 is CAISGGLAGAGEQYF. CDR3 bases: TGTGCCATCAGTGGAGGACTAGCGGGAGCGGGGGAGCAGTACTTC.

The gene calls are TRBV5-1 and TRBJ2-5; 10 bases are a match to TRBD1. The junction had 8 bases not matched to a gene; V was cut back by 4 bases and J by 2 bases. From germline, CDR1 is SGHRS and CDR2 YFSETQ. This CDR3 is 16 amino acids long. CDR3: CASSKGQGEMQETQYF. CDR3 bases: TGCGCCAGCAGCAAAGGACAGGGGGAGATGCAAGAGACCCAGTACTTC.

This clonotype was recorded a few times. This chain uses TRBV14 with TRBJ2-1; a possible D gene is TRBD1 (5 bases). This CDR3 has 17 amino acids. Germline-derived CDR1 and CDR2 are SGHDN and FVKESK. V gave up 0 bases and J gave up 4 bases, with 16 bases separating them. The CDR3 region has the DNA TGTGCCAGCAGCCAAGAAATAGGGCAGGGCTTATACAATGAGCAGTTCTTC. It is translated as CASSQEIGQGLYNEQFF.

CDR3 loop: CASSLELVAETQYF. The CDR3 DNA reads as TGTGCCAGCAGCTTAGAACTAGTCGCTGAGACCCAGTACTTC. The rearrangement links TRBV7-2 to TRBJ2-5; D may be TRBD2 (5 bases). Between the trimmed V and J ends, which lost 1 base and 5 bases, there was a span of 11 bases. CDR1 SGHTA and CDR2 FQGNSA come from the germline V gene. This CDR3 comprises 14 residues.

This clonotype was counted a few times. The rearrangement links TRBV27 to TRBJ1-5; D is uncertain. CDR1 MNHEY and CDR2 SMNVEV come from the germline V gene (reference sequence). Trimming removed 3 bases from V and 7 bases from J, with 7 bases in between. This CDR3 is 12 amino acids long. The CDR3 DNA sequence: TGTGCCAGCAGTTTTCCGGGGCAGCCCCAGCATTTT. Translating gives CASSFPGQPQHF.

This clonotype was seen ten or more times. The V call is TRBV10-3, the J call TRBJ2-5, with D perhaps TRBD1 or TRBD2 (6 bases each). Looked up from germline, CDR1 is ENHRY and CDR2 is SYGVKD. V gave up 4 bases and J gave up 3 bases, with 9 bases separating them. This CDR3 is built from 13 residues. The CDR3 region has the DNA TGTGCCATCAGTGCGGGGGCTAAAGAGACCCAGTACTTC. Translating it yields CAISAGAKETQYF.

V gene TRBV9 combines with J gene TRBJ1-2; D may be TRBD1 (6 bases). This CDR3 comprises 13 residues. Trimming took 3 bases from V and 8 from J, leaving 14 bases between them. Germline V gene data show CDR1 as SGDLS and CDR2 as YYNGEE. CDR3 residues: CASSGGPGEGYTF. CDR3 coding DNA: TGTGCCAGCAGCGGAGGACCAGGGGAAGGCTACACCTTC.

The chain carries TRBV29-1 and TRBJ2-1, with TRBD1 matching over 9 bases. The trim removed 6 bases at V and 4 bases at J, leaving 7 bases unmatched. The CDR3 is 14 amino acids. Germline V lookup: CDR1 SQVTM, CDR2 ANQGSEA. Here the CDR3 reads CSVALGTGYNEQFF. Written as DNA, the CDR3 is TGCAGCGTCGCTCTCGGGACAGGGTACAATGAGCAGTTCTTC.

This clonotype came up a few times. The chain joins TRBV27 to TRBJ2-1; no definite D call. The V gene's germline CDR1 is MNHEY and CDR2 SMNVEV (reference sequence). The CDR3 length is 16 residues. The V end lost 6 bases, the J end lost 4 bases, and 19 bases lay between the germline ends. DNA for the CDR3: TGTGCCAGCAGAGACCGCTTTAGGCCAGCATACAATGAGCAGTTCTTC. Its translation is CASRDRFRPAYNEQFF.

The rearrangement links TRBV4-1 to TRBJ2-3, with 10 bases matching TRBD2. The V and J ends lost 0 bases and 2 bases, in that order; junction bases with no gene match: 2. Per germline, CDR1 MGHRA and CDR2 YSYEKL. The CDR3 is 16 amino acids. The CDR3 spells CASSQEGTSVTDTQYF. CDR3 nucleotide sequence: TGCGCCAGCAGCCAAGAGGGGACTAGCGTCACAGATACGCAGTATTTT.

The chain links TRBV3-1 to TRBJ2-7; 9 bases align to TRBD1. This CDR3 contains 16 residues. The trim removed 4 bases at V and 2 bases at J, leaving 9 bases unmatched. Germline V CDR1 and CDR2: LGHDT, YNNKEL (reference sequence). DNA of the CDR3: TGTGCCAGCAGCCTAGGGGGACAGGGACCGACCTACGAGCAGTACTTC. Its translation: CASSLGGQGPTYEQYF.

This clonotype was seen a few times. The gene calls are TRBV18 and TRBJ2-5; perhaps TRBD1 as D (5 bases). This CDR3 region has 15 residues. Germline CDR1 KGHSH, CDR2 LQKENI. Trimming took off 4 bases at V and 5 bases at J, with 17 bases between the two ends. The CDR3 bases are TGTGCCAGCTCACGACAGTACCAATCGTCGGAGACCCAGTACTTC. Translating gives CASSRQYQSSETQYF.

The chain uses TRBV5-1 and TRBJ2-1; D possibly corresponds to TRBD1 (5 bases). Germline V gene data show CDR1 as SGHRS and CDR2 as YFSETQ. The CDR3 totals 16 residues. V was shortened by 3 bases and J by 2 bases, with 15 bases between the two germline ends. The CDR3 is CASSWGPDKTYNEQFF. In DNA form, the CDR3 reads TGCGCCAGCAGCTGGGGCCCCGACAAGACCTACAATGAGCAGTTCTTC.

This clonotype appeared a few times. The gene calls are TRBV20-1 and TRBJ2-3, with TRBD2 as a possible D gene (6 bases). This CDR3 is built from 15 residues. Germline CDR1 and CDR2: DFQATT and SNEGSKA (reference sequence). V was shortened by 0 bases and J by 4 bases, with 14 bases between the two germline ends. The CDR3 nucleotides read TGCAGTGCTAGAGATCTCACGCGGAGGGCAGATACGCAGTATTTT. Translating it yields CSARDLTRRADTQYF.

The genes are TRBV2 and TRBJ2-1; D is perhaps TRBD1 or TRBD2 (5 bases each). V was pared by 10 bases and J by 11 bases, with 18 bases between. The CDR3 is made up of 12 amino acids. CDR1 SNHLY and CDR2 FYNNEI come from the germline V gene. This CDR3 reads CATSIPPGQQFF. The CDR3, as DNA: TGTGCCACCAGCATACCCCCGGGGCAGCAGTTCTTC.

This clonotype has ten or more counts. The CDR3, as DNA: TGCAGTGCAAAGACTAGCGGGAGAGCCTACGAGCAGTACTTC. Its protein product is CSAKTSGRAYEQYF. The chain carries TRBV20-1 and TRBJ2-7; 12 bases are a match to TRBD2. The J segment lost 2 bases and the V segment lost 6 bases, leaving 5 bases of the junction unmatched. CDR1 DFQATT and CDR2 SNEGSKA come from the germline V gene (reference sequence). This CDR3 has 14 amino acids.

The genes are TRBV7-9 and TRBJ2-5; the D gene could be TRBD1 or TRBD2 (5 bases each). The J call may not be correct, given that the DNA end is closer to TRBJ2-7. CDR1 and CDR2 from the germline V gene are SEHNR and FQNEAQ (reference sequence). The CDR3 is 16 residues long. CDR3 residues: CASSLGRTDNGGEQYF. In nucleotides, the CDR3 is TGTGCCAGCAGCTTAGGCCGGACGGACAATGGGGGCGAGCAGTACTTC.

This clonotype was observed many times. The V call is TRBV12-3 or TRBV12-4, the J call TRBJ2-1; tentatively, D is TRBD1 or TRBD2 (6 bases each). The CDR3 runs 14 residues. Trimming removed 2 bases from V and 9 bases from J, with 14 bases in between. CDR3 amino acids: CASSLSAGEVEQFF. Here the CDR3 DNA reads TGTGCCAGCAGTTTATCCGCAGGGGAGGTTGAGCAGTTCTTC.

The rearrangement links TRBV6-1 to TRBJ1-1; the D is unclear. The V gene lost 6 bases and the J gene lost 9 bases, with 14 bases spanning the gap. The CDR3 totals 12 residues. Per the germline V gene, CDR1 is MNHNS and CDR2 is SASEGT. CDR3 in amino acids: CASRDSGMQAFF. CDR3 sequence (DNA): TGTGCCAGCAGAGACTCCGGGATGCAAGCTTTCTTT.

A few counts support this clonotype. Written as DNA, the CDR3 is TGTGCCAGCAGTTATGGGATCGAGGGGGATTATGGCTACACCTTC. Its protein is CASSYGIEGDYGYTF. This chain joins TRBV6-5 and TRBJ1-2; tentatively, D is TRBD1 (6 bases). Germline assignment: CDR1 MNHEY and CDR2 SVGAGI. The CDR3 runs 15 residues. Trimming shortened V by 3 bases and J by 5 bases, and 16 bases separated the two germline ends.

This clonotype was observed a few times. J is TRBJ1-6 and V is TRBV10-3, with TRBD1 matching over 9 bases. Germline V gives CDR1 ENHRY, CDR2 SYGVKD. The CDR3 contains 17 residues. V lost 1 base to trimming and J lost 7 bases; unmatched junction nucleotides: 8. The CDR3 sequence is CAISEFGQGTSNSPLHF. DNA for the CDR3: TGTGCCATCAGTGAGTTTGGACAGGGGACGTCAAATTCACCCCTCCACTTT.

This chain's CDR3 is CASSHGQTGELFF. DNA for the CDR3: TGCGCCAGCAGCCACGGACAGACCGGGGAGCTGTTTTTT. This rearrangement joins TRBV4-1 to TRBJ2-2; weak D call: TRBD1 (6 bases). Germline CDR1 and CDR2: MGHRA and YSYEKL. V was clipped by 3 bases and J by 5 bases, with 7 bases between them. The CDR3 runs to 13 residues.

The CDR3 DNA is TGTGCCAGCAAGTCGTGCGCGAGCGGGGGGGCCGGAGATACGCAGTATTTT. As protein: CASKSCASGGAGDTQYF. The chain has TRBV21-1 and TRBJ2-3; TRBD2, the D gene given by the table, was not confirmed from the DNA. TRBV21-1 constitutes a pseudogene. The length of the CDR3 is 17 residues.

The chain is built from TRBV3-1 and TRBJ1-1; D might be TRBD1 (6 bases). Trimming removed 3 bases at V and 5 bases at J, with 13 bases between. The CDR3 has 14 residues. Germline V gene lookup returns CDR1 LGHDT and CDR2 YNNKEL (reference sequence). This CDR3 is CASSHLGARTEAFF. Here the CDR3 DNA reads TGTGCCAGCAGCCATTTGGGGGCGCGGACTGAAGCTTTCTTT.

The chain couples TRBV27 to TRBJ1-1; D might be TRBD1 (5 bases). The V end was cut by 5 bases, the J end by 1 base, with 11 bases between. The germline V gene encodes CDR1 MNHEY and CDR2 SMNVEV (reference sequence). This CDR3 has 14 amino acids. The CDR3 DNA reads as TGTGCCAGCAGTCGAAGGGACTGGAACACTGAAGCTTTCTTT. This translates into CASSRRDWNTEAFF.

This chain uses TRBV4-1 with TRBJ2-5; D is possibly TRBD1 (5 bases). The CDR3 runs 16 residues. The V end was cut by 1 base, the J end by 4 bases, with 16 bases between. Germline assignment: CDR1 MGHRA and CDR2 YSYEKL. The CDR3 spells CASSQGVLGARETQYF. CDR3 bases: TGCGCCAGCAGCCAAGGGGTCTTAGGGGCCCGAGAGACCCAGTACTTC.